The 27 T cell receptor beta chains below all came from one sample that was sequenced in a study of shared clonotypes between healthy human individuals. Assay used: immunoSEQ multiplex PCR; TCRdb lists only in-frame clones, some missing. The data hold about 1,500,000 clones, with approximately 96% observed a single time. Sequencing input: naive CD4+ T cells sorted from blood. The subset denotes: CD45RA+ positively selected. The receptors stem from a man aged 25 to 45 in good health.

The genes are TRBV29-1 and TRBJ2-3; TRBD2 aligns across 7 bases. The germline gives CDR1 SQVTM, CDR2 ANQGSEA. Trimming at V came to 7 bases and at J to 5 bases, leaving 3 bases not matched to a gene. The CDR3 extends over 11 amino acids. The CDR3 sequence: CSGGEGDTQYF. CDR3 coding DNA: TGCAGCGGGGGGGAGGGAGATACGCAGTATTTT.

V is TRBV28 and J is TRBJ1-5; unclear D gene. This CDR3 region has 15 residues. Germline values: CDR1 MDHEN, CDR2 SYDVKM. Trimming left V 8 bases short and J 2 bases short, with 16 bases between. CDR3 DNA: TGTGCCAGCGGCCAGACCTGGGCAGGCAATCAGCCCCAGCATTTT. Translated: CASGQTWAGNQPQHF.

The V gene is TRBV18, the J gene TRBJ2-2, with D possibly being TRBD2 (7 bases). The CDR3 covers 18 residues. The V and J ends lost 0 bases and 4 bases respectively, with 18 bases between them. The germline gives CDR1 KGHSH, CDR2 LQKENI. CDR3 sequence (DNA): TGTGCCAGCTCACCACCGAGAGGACGGGGAGGGGGCACCGGGGAGCTGTTTTTT. Translating gives CASSPPRGRGGGTGELFF.

The chain links TRBV6-1 to TRBJ2-4; D might be TRBD1 (7 bases). The V gene lost 6 bases and the J gene lost 6 bases, with 18 bases spanning the gap. Germline loops: CDR1 MNHNS, CDR2 SASEGT. The CDR3 has 15 amino acids. The CDR3 nucleotides read TGTGCCAGCAGGTTTTCAGGGGGGCTGGTAAACATTCAGTACTTC. Translation: CASRFSGGLVNIQYF.

J is TRBJ2-4 and V is TRBV2, with TRBD2 as a possible D gene (6 bases). Germline CDR1 and CDR2: SNHLY and FYNNEI. The CDR3 sequence is 15 residues long. Deletions cut 0 bases from V and 6 bases from J, with 12 bases between. CDR3 coding DNA: TGTGCCAGCAGTGAAGCACGAGGAGGGGCAAACATTCAGTACTTC. Encoded protein: CASSEARGGANIQYF.

The chain joins TRBV5-4 to TRBJ2-7; a possible D gene is TRBD1 (6 bases). Trimming shortened V by 2 bases and J by 6 bases, and 15 bases separated the two germline ends. The germline gives CDR1 SGHNT, CDR2 YYREEE (reference sequence). The CDR3 has 14 amino acids. CDR3 in DNA: TGTGCCAGCAGCTTTGACAGGCCCTCTCGCGAGCAGTACTTC. This gives the protein CASSFDRPSREQYF. Combining the CDR3 with reference TRBV5-4 and TRBJ2-7 gives the whole variable domain ETGVTQSPTHLIKTRGQQVTLRCSSQSGHNTVSWYQQALGQGPQFIFQYYREEENGRGNFPPRFSGLQFPNYSSELNVNALELDDSALYLCASSFDRPSREQYFGPGTRLTVT.

The rearrangement links TRBV18 to TRBJ1-2; TRBD1 might be the D (5 bases). This CDR3 contains 15 residues. Germline CDR1 reads KGHSH; CDR2 reads LQKENI. The germline V and J ends were trimmed by 8 bases and 0 bases, with 16 bases remaining between them. Here the CDR3 reads CASRSPGGANYGYTF. DNA for the CDR3: TGTGCCAGCCGTTCCCCGGGGGGAGCTAACTATGGCTACACCTTC.

The chain is built from TRBV7-9 and TRBJ2-7; possibly TRBD1 for D (5 bases). Germline loops: CDR1 SEHNR, CDR2 FQNEAQ (reference sequence). The ends were cut back, 3 bases at V and 3 bases at J, with 18 bases in the middle. CDR3 length: 16 residues. CDR3 sequence reads: CASSLYRQGKIYEQYF. CDR3 in DNA: TGTGCCAGCAGCTTGTATAGGCAGGGAAAAATCTACGAGCAGTACTTC.

The CDR3 DNA reads TGTGCCAGCAGCGTAGAGGTCGGGTTCATGAACACTGAAGCTTTCTTT. The encoded protein is CASSVEVGFMNTEAFF. The chain is built from TRBV9 and TRBJ1-1; no reliable D call. From germline, CDR1 is SGDLS and CDR2 YYNGEE. The CDR3 loop spans 16 amino acids. V lost 0 bases and J 0 bases, leaving 12 bases between the germline ends.

The chain combines TRBV14 with TRBJ1-1; D is possibly TRBD1 (6 bases). This CDR3 comprises 16 residues. V was pared by 1 base and J by 7 bases, with 19 bases between. Germline V gene lookup returns CDR1 SGHDN and CDR2 FVKESK. In DNA form, the CDR3 reads TGTGCCAGCAGCCAAGCATACAGGGAGGGAAGCTATGAAGCTTTCTTT. Its protein is CASSQAYREGSYEAFF. The variable domain in full, completed from reference TRBV14 and TRBJ1-1, reads EAGVTQFPSHSVIEKGQTVTLRCDPISGHDNLYWYRRVMGKEIKFLLHFVKESKQDESGMPNNRFLAERTGGTYSTLKVQPAELEDSGVYFCASSQAYREGSYEAFFGQGTRLTVV.

The genes are TRBV6-1 and TRBJ1-4; D is possibly TRBD1 (5 bases). Per the germline V gene, CDR1 is MNHNS and CDR2 is SASEGT. Trimming shortened V by 6 bases and J by 8 bases, and 16 bases separated the two germline ends. CDR3 length equals 14 residues. CDR3 in amino acids: CASRLPGGREKLFF. The DNA for the CDR3 is TGTGCCAGCAGACTACCGGGGGGGAGGGAAAAACTGTTTTTT.

The CDR3 coding sequence is TGTGCCAGCAGCGCCGATCGCCTGTTCTATGGCTACACCTTC. Translation: CASSADRLFYGYTF. The rearrangement uses TRBV9 and TRBJ1-2; D remains ambiguous. CDR3 length: 14 amino acids. Germline assignment: CDR1 SGDLS and CDR2 YYNGEE. V lost 3 bases and J 4 bases, leaving 13 bases between the germline ends.

This sequence joins TRBV28 and TRBJ2-1; D remains unclear. Germline V gene sequence: CDR1 MDHEN, CDR2 SYDVKM. Trimming cost V 8 bases and J 7 bases, with 18 bases left between them. This CDR3 is built from 14 residues. CDR3 sequence (DNA): TGTGCCAGCCACACTCCGAGTCTGTGGAATGAGCAGTTCTTC. Its translation: CASHTPSLWNEQFF.

The CDR3 here is CASSVKENTEAFF. In DNA form, the CDR3 reads TGTGCCAGCAGTGTTAAGGAGAACACTGAAGCTTTCTTT. The V and J genes are TRBV6-4 and TRBJ1-1; D unclear. The CDR3 loop spans 13 amino acids. The germline CDR1 and CDR2 sequences are MRHNA and SNTAGT. V was trimmed by 4 bases and J by 1 base, leaving 7 bases between them.

The gene calls are TRBV4-3 and TRBJ1-1, with D perhaps TRBD1 (6 bases). CDR3 size: 17 residues. Germline CDR1 LGHNA, CDR2 YSLEER. Trimming pared 0 bases from V and 4 bases from J, leaving 18 bases between. The CDR3: CASSQEGGRRAATEAFF. The CDR3, as DNA: TGCGCCAGCAGCCAAGAGGGGGGCAGGCGCGCGGCCACTGAAGCTTTCTTT.

The V and J genes are TRBV5-1 and TRBJ2-6; 9 bases fit TRBD1. V gave up 0 bases and J gave up 1 base; unmatched junction bases: 5. Germline CDR1 is SGHRS and CDR2 is YFSETQ. This CDR3 is 18 amino acids long. The CDR3 DNA follows: TGCGCCAGCAGCTTGGTTACAGGGGGCCAATCTGGGGCCAACGTCCTGACTTTC. This encodes CASSLVTGGQSGANVLTF.

A single count supports this clone. The CDR3 DNA reads as TGTGCCAGCAGTCTTCTAGCGGGAGGGTTAAGTGAGCAGTTCTTC. This encodes CASSLLAGGLSEQFF. This chain links TRBV27 with TRBJ2-1, with TRBD2 matching over 12 bases. The germline V gene encodes CDR1 MNHEY and CDR2 SMNVEV (reference sequence). J gave up 9 bases and V 5 bases, and 8 bases lay outside the gene matches. The CDR3 is made up of 15 amino acids.

V and J are TRBV6-6 and TRBJ1-2; TRBD1 agrees at 11 bases. V lost 6 bases, J lost 6 bases, and 9 bases stayed unmatched. The germline V gene has CDR1 MNHNY and CDR2 SVGAGI (reference sequence). CDR3 length: 15 amino acids. CDR3 bases: TGTGCCAGCAGGTCCCTGACGGACAGGGGGCATGGCTACACCTTC. Protein: CASRSLTDRGHGYTF.

V usage is TRBV4-3 and J usage is TRBJ2-1, with TRBD1 identical over 7 bases. Unmatched junction bases numbered 11, after V lost 2 bases and J lost 4 bases. The CDR3 has 17 amino acids. CDR1 and CDR2 from the germline V gene are LGHNA and YSLEER. The CDR3 spells CASSQRTGANGYNEQFF. Here the CDR3 DNA reads TGCGCCAGCAGCCAACGGACAGGCGCCAATGGATACAATGAGCAGTTCTTC.

This CDR3 is CASSSGLAGSGTQYF. CDR3 coding DNA: TGTGCCAGCAGCTCGGGACTAGCGGGGTCAGGGACCCAGTACTTC. The chain has TRBV7-3 and TRBJ2-5; 13 nucleotides line up with TRBD2. Germline lookup yields CDR1 SGHTA and CDR2 FQGTGA. The CDR3 is 15 amino acids. Trimming took 4 bases from V and 7 from J; bases not matched to a gene: 6. The variable domain in full, completed from reference TRBV7-3 and TRBJ2-5, reads GAGVSQTPSNKVTEKGKYVELRCDPISGHTALYWYRQSLGQGPEFLIYFQGTGAADDSGLPNDRFFAVRPEGSVSTLKIQRTERGDSAVYLCASSSGLAGSGTQYFGPGTRLLVL.

As regards this clone: Other DNA sequences in this specimen translate into the identical CDR3. The CDR3 nucleotides read TGCGCCAGCAGCTTGGCGCCGGGGGACTATGGCTACACCTTC. Amino acid sequence: CASSLAPGDYGYTF. V usage is TRBV5-1 and J usage is TRBJ1-2, with D possibly TRBD1 on 5 matching bases. V gave up 0 bases and J gave up 3 bases, with 9 bases separating them. This CDR3 contains 14 residues. Germline V gene lookup returns CDR1 SGHRS and CDR2 YFSETQ.

This clone is a singleton in its sample. CDR3 in amino acids: CATSRDERRSQGFF. The CDR3 DNA reads TGTGCCACCAGCAGAGATGAAAGGCGCTCCCAAGGTTTCTTT. The chain carries TRBV15 and TRBJ1-1; D uncertain. The CDR3 has 14 residues. The ends were cut back, 0 bases at V and 13 bases at J, with 18 bases in the middle. CDR1 is LNHNV and CDR2 is YYDKDF in the germline V gene (reference sequence).

The V gene is TRBV28, the J gene TRBJ1-1, with D possibly being TRBD1 (5 bases). This CDR3 has 17 residues. The V gene lost 6 bases and the J gene lost 0 bases, with 20 bases spanning the gap. The germline CDR1 and CDR2 sequences are MDHEN and SYDVKM. This chain's CDR3 is CASRVPGPLSLNTEAFF. The DNA of the CDR3 is TGTGCCAGCAGAGTTCCGGGACCCTTATCTTTGAACACTGAAGCTTTCTTT.

This clone was seen just once. The chain carries TRBV7-9 and TRBJ2-7; D remains ambiguous. CDR1 is SEHNR, CDR2 FQNEAQ, per germline (reference sequence). Trimming left V 1 base short and J 2 bases short, with 18 bases between. The CDR3 runs to 17 residues. CDR3 amino acids: CASSLGGRRFRTYEQYF. CDR3 in DNA: TGTGCCAGCAGCTTAGGTGGGCGGCGGTTTAGAACCTACGAGCAGTACTTC.

The rearrangement uses TRBV18 and TRBJ1-5; TRBD1 aligns across 11 bases. Germline V gene lookup returns CDR1 KGHSH and CDR2 LQKENI. This CDR3 is built from 14 residues. With 4 bases clipped from V and 5 bases from J, the junction kept 1 base outside the gene matches. The CDR3 DNA is TGTGCCAGCTCACGGACAGGGGGCGATCAGCCCCAGCATTTT. It codes for CASSRTGGDQPQHF.

This rearrangement joins TRBV11-2 to TRBJ2-7; maybe TRBD2 (6 bases). The CDR3 consists of 15 residues. V lost 5 bases, J lost 5 bases, and 19 bases lay in between. CDR1 SGHAT and CDR2 FQNNGV come from the germline V gene. The CDR3 nucleotides read TGTGCCAGCAGCCCCCCGGGCAGACTAGGAAACGAGCAGTACTTC. Translated, it gives CASSPPGRLGNEQYF.

The chain uses TRBV19 and TRBJ1-5; unclear D gene. Germline V gene lookup returns CDR1 LNHDA and CDR2 SQIVND (reference sequence). The CDR3 contains 15 residues. Trimming removed 8 bases at V and 0 bases at J, with 14 bases between. CDR3 in DNA: TGTGCCAGTCGTCCACGGGTGTATAGCAATCAGCCCCAGCATTTT. It translates to CASRPRVYSNQPQHF. Full variable domain (missing parts from reference TRBV19 and TRBJ1-5): DGGITQSPKYLFRKEGQNVTLSCEQNLNHDAMYWYRQDPGQGLRLIYYSQIVNDFQKGDIAEGYSVSREKKESFPLTVTSAQKNPTAFYLCASRPRVYSNQPQHFGDGTRLSIL.